Presented here are 25 T cell receptor beta chains from one specimen sequenced in a study of T cells after yellow fever vaccination. A single record per CDR3 protein comes from TCRdb applying MiXCR to the 5' RACE reads. The sample holds around 330,000 distinct CDR3 sequences, 3.6% seen once. Here the sequenced sample was PBMCs, taken on the day of the yellow fever booster vaccination. The receptor set was obtained from a man younger than 30 who received the YFV17D yellow fever vaccine.

In its sample, this clonotype was seen many times. The chain couples TRBV9 to TRBJ1-6, with D unresolved. Trimming cost V 4 bases and J 12 bases, with 11 bases left between them. Per the germline V gene, CDR1 is SGDLS and CDR2 is YYNGEE. The CDR3 has 12 residues. The DNA of the CDR3 is TGTGCCAGCAGCACCCACCCGGGACCCCTCCACTTT. Translated, it gives CASSTHPGPLHF.

This clonotype was seen repeatedly, ten times or more. The V gene is TRBV7-9, the J gene TRBJ1-4, with D uncertain. Per the germline V gene, CDR1 is SEHNR and CDR2 is FQNEAQ (reference sequence). The CDR3 has 15 residues. V shed 1 base and J shed 0 bases, with 6 bases lying between them. The CDR3 coding sequence is TGTGCCAGCAGCTTAGGCGCTGCAACTAATGAAAAACTGTTTTTT. Its protein is CASSLGAATNEKLFF. Full variable domain (rest looked up from reference TRBV7-9 and TRBJ1-4): DTGVSQNPRHKITKRGQNVTFRCDPISEHNRLYWYRQTLGQGPEFLTYFQNEAQLEKSRLLSDRFSAERPKGSFSTLEIQRTEQGDSAMYLCASSLGAATNEKLFFGSGTQLSVL.

This clonotype occurred many times. The rearrangement links TRBV20-1 to TRBJ2-1; D possibly uses TRBD1 or TRBD2 (6 bases each). There are 14 residues in the CDR3. The V end lost 5 bases, the J end lost 4 bases, and 15 bases lay between the germline ends. Germline V gives CDR1 DFQATT, CDR2 SNEGSKA (reference sequence). CDR3 DNA: TGCAGTGCTGCCGAGGGGGGACGATACAATGAGCAGTTCTTC. This codes for CSAAEGGRYNEQFF.

This sequence joins TRBV6-1 and TRBJ1-2; D gene unclear. Deletions cut 3 bases from V and 4 bases from J, with 12 bases between. The CDR3 is made up of 14 amino acids. The germline CDR1 and CDR2 sequences are MNHNS and SASEGT. The DNA for the CDR3 is TGTGCCAGCAGTGAGGGCGCTCGCTTCTATGGCTACACCTTC. Amino acid sequence: CASSEGARFYGYTF.

Ten or more counts support this clonotype. The chain carries TRBV6-2 or TRBV6-3 and TRBJ2-7; D assignment may be TRBD1 or TRBD2 (5 bases each). The CDR3 extends over 14 amino acids. Trimming cost V 7 bases and J 2 bases, with 15 bases left between them. Germline CDR1 and CDR2: MNHEY and SVGEGT. CDR3 region: CASKKPGPTYEQYF. CDR3 DNA sequence: TGTGCCAGCAAGAAGCCGGGACCAACCTACGAGCAGTACTTC.

This clonotype was seen a few times. The chain links TRBV7-8 to TRBJ1-2; D is undetermined. Trimming stripped 3 bases from V and 4 bases from J, with 15 bases between. Germline V CDR1 and CDR2: SGHVS, FQNEAQ. This CDR3 has 15 amino acids. The CDR3 region has the DNA TGTGCCAGCAGCTTGGAATGGAAAAAAACCTATGGCTACACCTTC. Amino acid sequence: CASSLEWKKTYGYTF.

This chain links TRBV7-9 with TRBJ1-4; D gene ambiguous. CDR1 is SEHNR, CDR2 FQNEAQ, per germline (reference sequence). CDR3 size: 12 residues. Deletions cut 6 bases from V and 8 bases from J, with 10 bases between. The CDR3 protein is CASRGMEEKLFF. CDR3 nucleotide sequence: TGTGCCAGCAGGGGTATGGAGGAAAAACTGTTTTTT.

The chain joins TRBV20-1 to TRBJ2-7; a weak D match, TRBD2 (5 bases). Per germline, CDR1 DFQATT and CDR2 SNEGSKA (reference sequence). The germline V and J ends were trimmed by 0 bases and 5 bases, with 20 bases remaining between them. The CDR3 is 16 amino acids. The CDR3: CSARDRRGQVNDEQYF. CDR3 coding DNA: TGCAGTGCTAGAGATCGAAGAGGGCAAGTTAACGACGAGCAGTACTTC.

This clonotype was counted at least ten times. The V call is TRBV12-3 or TRBV12-4, the J call TRBJ2-5, with D tentatively TRBD1 (5 bases). This CDR3 has 15 residues. Trimming left V 2 bases short and J 3 bases short, with 13 bases between. CDR3 sequence: CASSLLGRREETQYF. DNA of the CDR3: TGTGCCAGCAGTTTACTGGGGCGAAGAGAAGAGACCCAGTACTTC.

This clonotype was seen a handful of times. The rearrangement uses TRBV6-2 or TRBV6-3 and TRBJ2-3; maybe TRBD2 (6 bases). The CDR3 loop spans 15 amino acids. CDR1 MNHEY and CDR2 SVGEGT come from the germline V gene. Deletions cut 6 bases from V and 2 bases from J, with 15 bases between. The CDR3 DNA reads as TGTGCCAGCAGCTACGGGACTGACGACACAGATACGCAGTATTTT. Its protein product is CASSYGTDDTDTQYF.

This clonotype showed up just a few times. The chain uses TRBV7-2 and TRBJ2-1; TRBD2 agrees at 9 bases. The CDR3 runs 15 residues. Germline CDR1 SGHTA, CDR2 FQGNSA. V trimming: 3 bases; J trimming: 7 bases; junction bases outside the gene matches: 7. CDR3 amino acids: CASSFSGGQMNEQFF. The CDR3 nucleotides read TGTGCCAGCAGCTTTAGCGGGGGCCAGATGAATGAGCAGTTCTTC.

The sample holds a few counts of this clonotype. This rearrangement joins TRBV12-3 or TRBV12-4 to TRBJ2-6, with 11 bases fitting TRBD2. V shed 5 bases, J shed 1 base, and the junction held 4 bases outside the gene matches. CDR3 length: 17 amino acids. The CDR3 nucleotides are TGTGCCAGCAGTCCCCGACTAGCGGGGTCTGGGGCCAACGTCCTGACTTTC. Translated: CASSPRLAGSGANVLTF.

With regard to this clonotype: This may come from a read error, since a much larger clone is one base off. The chain joins TRBV7-9 to TRBJ1-2; the D is unclear. Germline V CDR1 and CDR2: SEHNR, FQNEAQ (reference sequence). The CDR3 covers 13 residues. This chain's CDR3 is CASTLAGAEGCTF. In nucleotides, the CDR3 is TGTGCCAGCACTCTAGCGGGAGCTGAAGGCTGCACCTTC.

This clonotype has just a few counts. The chain links TRBV25-1 to TRBJ1-1; D remains unclear. CDR3 size: 13 residues. The germline V gene has CDR1 MGHDK and CDR2 SYGVNS. The V gene lost 0 bases and the J gene lost 3 bases, with 5 bases spanning the gap. DNA of the CDR3: TGTGCCAGCAGTGAATACGGGGACACTGAAGCTTTCTTT. It specifies CASSEYGDTEAFF.

At least ten counts were recorded for this clonotype. The DNA of the CDR3 is TGTGCCAGCAGCTTATATCAGCCCACGAGCTCCTATAATTCACCCCTCCACTTT. This gives the protein CASSLYQPTSSYNSPLHF. The rearrangement uses TRBV7-8 and TRBJ1-6; D is unclear. Germline CDR1 reads SGHVS; CDR2 reads FQNEAQ. Trimming took 2 bases from V and 0 from J, leaving 14 bases between them. The CDR3 extends over 18 amino acids.

At least ten counts were recorded for this clonotype. The chain is built from TRBV4-1 and TRBJ2-5; 7 nucleotides line up with TRBD1. This CDR3 spans 14 amino acids. With 1 base clipped from V and 3 bases from J, the junction kept 2 bases outside the gene matches. Germline assignment: CDR1 MGHRA and CDR2 YSYEKL. CDR3 amino acids: CASSQVTGEETQYF. The CDR3 region has the DNA TGCGCCAGCAGCCAAGTCACAGGGGAAGAGACCCAGTACTTC.

This clonotype was detected many times. The gene calls are TRBV2 and TRBJ1-5, with D tentatively TRBD1 (5 bases). The ends were cut back, 2 bases at V and 0 bases at J, with 11 bases in the middle. Per germline, CDR1 SNHLY and CDR2 FYNNEI. The CDR3 is made up of 16 amino acids. This CDR3 reads CASSERQTSSNQPQHF. The CDR3 region has the DNA TGTGCCAGCAGTGAAAGACAGACTAGTAGCAATCAGCCCCAGCATTTT.

This clonotype was counted only a few times. The chain couples TRBV29-1 to TRBJ1-6, with D possibly matching TRBD1 (5 bases). Germline-derived CDR1 and CDR2 are SQVTM and ANQGSEA. Trimming pared 8 bases from V and 6 bases from J, leaving 23 bases between. The CDR3 length is 16 residues. The CDR3 reads CSPLQARGIINSPLHF. The CDR3 region has the DNA TGCAGCCCCTTACAGGCTCGGGGGATCATTAATTCACCCCTCCACTTT.

This clonotype occurred many times. This rearrangement joins TRBV6-5 to TRBJ2-5, with D unresolved. Germline loops: CDR1 MNHEY, CDR2 SVGAGI. The CDR3 length is 16 residues. Trimming took 0 bases from V and 1 from J, leaving 12 bases between them. CDR3 sequence: CASSYSTIRFQETQYF. The CDR3 DNA is TGTGCCAGCAGTTACTCGACGATCAGGTTCCAAGAGACCCAGTACTTC.

V usage is TRBV29-1 and J usage is TRBJ2-7; D is ambiguous. CDR1 is SQVTM, CDR2 ANQGSEA, per germline. The CDR3 runs to 12 residues. Between the trimmed V and J ends, which lost 7 bases and 0 bases, there was a span of 10 bases. DNA for the CDR3: TGCAGCGCTGGCGGACCCTCCTACGAGCAGTACTTC. This gives the protein CSAGGPSYEQYF.

The J gene is TRBJ1-2, the V gene TRBV4-1; 7 bases are shared with TRBD1. Germline assignment: CDR1 MGHRA and CDR2 YSYEKL. CDR3 length: 17 amino acids. The trim removed 0 bases at V and 1 base at J, leaving 8 bases unmatched. In DNA form, the CDR3 reads TGCGCCAGCAGCCAAGATACGTCGACAGGGATTAACTATGGCTACACCTTC. It translates to CASSQDTSTGINYGYTF.

The V call is TRBV7-2, the J call TRBJ2-7; D gene uncertain. The germline gives CDR1 SGHTA, CDR2 FQGNSA. The CDR3 covers 12 residues. The V gene lost 8 bases and the J gene lost 0 bases, with 8 bases spanning the gap. CDR3 bases: TGTGCCAGCTCCGCGTCCTCCTACGAGCAGTACTTC. It specifies CASSASSYEQYF. The whole variable domain, filled in from reference TRBV7-2 and TRBJ2-7, reads GAGVSQSPSNKVTEKGKDVELRCDPISGHTALYWYRQSLGQGLEFLIYFQGNSAPDKSGLPSDRFSAERTGGSVSTLTIQRTQQEDSAVYLCASSASSYEQYFGPGTRLTVT.

This clonotype was detected only a few times. The genes are TRBV20-1 and TRBJ2-2; 8 bases are shared with TRBD1. This CDR3 contains 15 residues. With V trimmed by 6 bases and J by 5 bases, 11 bases remained unmatched. Germline V gives CDR1 DFQATT, CDR2 SNEGSKA (reference sequence). The CDR3 region is CSARPFNRGTGELFF. The CDR3 DNA is TGCAGTGCACGCCCTTTTAACAGGGGGACCGGGGAGCTGTTTTTT.

This clonotype turned up a few times. The rearrangement joins TRBV29-1 to TRBJ2-7; no clear D. CDR1 and CDR2 from the germline V gene are SQVTM and ANQGSEA. V was trimmed by 5 bases and J by 4 bases, leaving 9 bases between them. The CDR3 is 11 amino acids. The CDR3 is CSVKGMYEQYF. DNA of the CDR3: TGCAGCGTTAAGGGCATGTACGAGCAGTACTTC.

In this sample, this clonotype turned up many times. The chain links TRBV4-1 to TRBJ1-5; D is perhaps TRBD1 (5 bases). CDR1 and CDR2 from the germline V gene are MGHRA and YSYEKL. V was cut by 6 bases and J by 2 bases, with 14 bases left in between. This CDR3 is 15 amino acids long. CDR3 loop: CASRDQGSGNQPQHF. The CDR3 DNA follows: TGCGCCAGCAGGGACCAGGGTTCCGGCAATCAGCCCCAGCATTTT.